This T cell receptor beta chain was captured in a study of blood T cell repertoires in COVID-19. Overall study: The cDNA or gDNA used as material had been derived from T cells, B-cell-depleted T cells, or PBMCs.

Everyone who took part was about 18 to 90 years old, and they came from 20 to 25 US areas. Donors were grouped by their self-reported clinical history. Before being deemed recovered, Cohort 3 donors had two negative PCRs, clearance, or symptom resolution. The repertoire was sequenced with immunoSEQ multiplex PCR; TCRdb's copy has only in-frame clones and lacks some. The sample includes roughly 280,000 clones, about 85% of them seen just once. Germline lookup yields CDR1 SGHDT and CDR2 YYEEEE. This CDR3 spans 14 amino acids. V lost 3 bases and J 5 bases, leaving 13 bases between the germline ends. Material for sequencing was PBMCs or T cells enriched from blood (not recorded which). J is TRBJ2-3 and V is TRBV5-6; D gene ambiguous. This clonotype was sampled from a woman aged 50 to 60 who had recovered from COVID-19. In DNA form, the CDR3 reads TGTGCCAGCAGCTCAACCGCCCCGGGAGATACGCAGTATTTT. It encodes CASSSTAPGDTQYF.